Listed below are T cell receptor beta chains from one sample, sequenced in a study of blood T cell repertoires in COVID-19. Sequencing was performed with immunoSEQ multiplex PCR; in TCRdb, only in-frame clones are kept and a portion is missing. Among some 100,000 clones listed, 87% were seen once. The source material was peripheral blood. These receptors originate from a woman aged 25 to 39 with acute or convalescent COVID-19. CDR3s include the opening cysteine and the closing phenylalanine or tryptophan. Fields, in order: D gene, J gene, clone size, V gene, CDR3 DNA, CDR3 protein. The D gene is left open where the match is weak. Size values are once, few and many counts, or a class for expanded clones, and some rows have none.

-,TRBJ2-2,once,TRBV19,TGTGCCAGTCTGATACAGGTGACCGGGGAGCTGTTTTTT,CASLIQVTGELFF
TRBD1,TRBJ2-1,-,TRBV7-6,TGTGCCAGCAGCCAACGGGGACAGGGGGCAATCGGGAAATACAATGAGCAGTTCTTC,CASSQRGQGAIGKYNEQFF
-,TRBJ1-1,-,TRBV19,TGTGCCAGTAGGAGGGTGGGGAACACTGAAGCTTTCTTT,CASRRVGNTEAFF
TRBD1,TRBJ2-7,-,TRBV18,TGTGCCAGCTCACGGTGGACAGGGGGCTACGAGCAGTACTTC,CASSRWTGGYEQYF
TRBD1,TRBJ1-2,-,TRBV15,TGTGCCACCAGCAGCTCGACAGGGTATGGCTACACCTTC,CATSSSTGYGYTF
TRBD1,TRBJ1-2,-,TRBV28,TGTGCCAGCAGTCTTACGACAGGGGGCAACTATGGCTACACCTTC,CASSLTTGGNYGYTF
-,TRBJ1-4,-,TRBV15,TGTGCCACCAGGCTGTTAGAGGGAAATGAAAAACTGTTTTTT,CATRLLEGNEKLFF
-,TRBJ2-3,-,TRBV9,TGTGCCAGCAGCCCGGGCGTACAGGTCACAGATACGCAGTATTTT,CASSPGVQVTDTQYF
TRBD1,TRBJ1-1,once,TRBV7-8,TGTGCCAGCAGCAGAGGCAGGGGGCAGACTGAAGCTTTCTTT,CASSRGRGQTEAFF
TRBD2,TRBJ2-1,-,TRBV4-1,TGCGCCAGCAGCCCTAGGGGGACTAGCGGGGGCAATGAGCAGTTCTTC,CASSPRGTSGGNEQFF
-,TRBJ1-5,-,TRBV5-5,TGTGCCAGCAGCTTGGTGGCGGAGCCTTCCAATCAGCCCCAGCATTTT,CASSLVAEPSNQPQHF
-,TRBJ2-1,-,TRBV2,TGTGCCAGCAGGGAGCGAGGTGAGCAGTTCTTC,CASRERGEQFF
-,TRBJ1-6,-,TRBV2,TGTGCCAGCAGCACACAGGGTCGGAATTCACCCCTCCACTTT,CASSTQGRNSPLHF
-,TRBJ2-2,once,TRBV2,TGTGCCAGCAGGAGACAAGCGAACACCGGGGAGCTGTTTTTT,CASRRQANTGELFF
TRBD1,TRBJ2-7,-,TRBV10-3,TGTGCCATCAGTGGACAGGGTCCCTACGAGCAGTACTTC,CAISGQGPYEQYF
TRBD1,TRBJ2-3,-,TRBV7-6,TGTGCCAGCAGCCCAGAGACAGGGGTCACAGATACGCAGTATTTT,CASSPETGVTDTQYF
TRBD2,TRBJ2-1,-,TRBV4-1,TGCGCCAGCAGCCGTAATCCTAGCGGGGGGAACAACAATGAGCAGTTCTTC,CASSRNPSGGNNNEQFF
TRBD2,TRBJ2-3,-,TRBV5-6,TGTGCCAGCAGCTGGGTAGCGGGGGCGAACACAGATACGCAGTATTTT,CASSWVAGANTDTQYF
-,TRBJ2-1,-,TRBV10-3,TGTGCCATCACTACGAACAGGGCAGTCAATGAGCAGTTCTTC,CAITTNRAVNEQFF
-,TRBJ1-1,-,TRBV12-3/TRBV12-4,TGTGCCAGCAGTCAGCGGGAGAACACTGAAGCTTTCTTT,CASSQRENTEAFF
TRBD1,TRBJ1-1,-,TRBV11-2,TGTGCCAGCAGCTTAGGGGACCGGACAGGGGGATGGTCGGACACTGAAGCTTTCTTT,CASSLGDRTGGWSDTEAFF
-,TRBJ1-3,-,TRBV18,TGTGCCAGCTCACCTAGTAGGACTCGGGCGGTGTCTGGAAACACCATATATTTT,CASSPSRTRAVSGNTIYF
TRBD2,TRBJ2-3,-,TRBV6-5,TGTGCCAGCGGGCGCGGGGGGAGCACAGATACGCAGTATTTT,CASGRGGSTDTQYF
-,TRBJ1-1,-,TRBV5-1,TGCGCCAGCAGCGTTTATTCTGGGACAACCGAAGCTTTCTTT,CASSVYSGTTEAFF
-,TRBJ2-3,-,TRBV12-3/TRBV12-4,TGTGCCAGCAGTTTATCAGGTGTTGATACGCAGTATTTT,CASSLSGVDTQYF
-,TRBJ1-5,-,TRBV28,TGTGCCAGCAGTTTGTCAGGGCTAAGAATGAGCAATCAGCCCCAGCATTTT,CASSLSGLRMSNQPQHF
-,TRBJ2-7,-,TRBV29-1,TGCAGCGTCTCAGGGGCCTACGAGCAGTACTTC,CSVSGAYEQYF
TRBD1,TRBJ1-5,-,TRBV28,TGTGCCAGCAGTTGGGCCGGGACAGGTCAGCCCCAGCATTTT,CASSWAGTGQPQHF
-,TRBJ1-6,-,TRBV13,TGTGCCAGCAGCTCTCAGGGCCGGAATTCACCCCTCCACTTT,CASSSQGRNSPLHF
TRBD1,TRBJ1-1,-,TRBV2,TGTGCCAGCTCGTGGGGGACAGCGAACACTGAAGCTTTCTTT,CASSWGTANTEAFF
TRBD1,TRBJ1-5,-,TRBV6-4,TGTGCCAGCAGTGACCGACCATTAACGACAGGGGGCCATCAGCCCCAGCATTTT,CASSDRPLTTGGHQPQHF
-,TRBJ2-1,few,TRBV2,TGTGCCAGCAGTTTAATTAGCGGCAATGAGCAGTTCTTC,CASSLISGNEQFF
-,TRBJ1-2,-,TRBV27,TGTGCCAGCAGTTTAAACTTTAACTATGGCTACACCTTC,CASSLNFNYGYTF
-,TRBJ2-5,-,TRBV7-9,TGTGCCAGCAGCACGATAGAGGTTTCGGAGACCCAGTACTTC,CASSTIEVSETQYF
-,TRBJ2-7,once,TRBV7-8,TGTGCCAGCAGCTCAATACAGGGACCGAGCCACGAGCAGTACTTC,CASSSIQGPSHEQYF
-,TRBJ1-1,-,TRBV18,TGTGCCAGCTCCCGGGGGGCGGCGAACACTGAAGCTTTCTTT,CASSRGAANTEAFF
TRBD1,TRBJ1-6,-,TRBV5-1,TGCGCCAGCAGCGACGGGACAGGGTATTCACCCCTCCACTTT,CASSDGTGYSPLHF
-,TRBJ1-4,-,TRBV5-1,TGCGCCAGCAGCTTTGGGGGAGGAACTAATGAAAAACTGTTTTTT,CASSFGGGTNEKLFF
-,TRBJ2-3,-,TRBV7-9,TGTGCCAGCAGCTTAGCGAGAAGCACAGATACGCAGTATTTT,CASSLARSTDTQYF
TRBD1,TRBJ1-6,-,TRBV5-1,TGCGCCAGCAGCTTGGCCCTCGAGACAGGGGGCTTATCACCCCTCCACTTT,CASSLALETGGLSPLHF
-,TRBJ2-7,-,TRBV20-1,TGCAGTGCTAGTTGGCCCCCCCCGACAGGAGGAGGTTACGAGCAGTACTTC,CSASWPPPTGGGYEQYF
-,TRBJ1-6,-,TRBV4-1,TGCGCCAGCAGTCTCCAAGGGGCAGGCTCACCCCTCCACTTT,CASSLQGAGSPLHF
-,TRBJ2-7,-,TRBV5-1,TGCGCCAGCAGCTTGGATGGAGCGGGCTACGAGCAGTACTTC,CASSLDGAGYEQYF
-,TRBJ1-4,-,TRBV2,TGTGCCAGCACCCCAAGCCTAAACAGGGTCGATGAAAAACTGTTTTTT,CASTPSLNRVDEKLFF
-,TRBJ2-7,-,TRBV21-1,TGTGCCAGCAGCAATCGTAGGACAAAGCCACCACACAGCTACGAGCAGTACTTC,CASSNRRTKPPHSYEQYF
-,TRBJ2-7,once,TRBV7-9,TGTGCCAGCAGCCCCGGACAGACCTACGAGCAGTACTTC,CASSPGQTYEQYF
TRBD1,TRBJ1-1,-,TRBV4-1,TGCGCCAGCAGCCAACCGACAGGGAGTAGACCTGAAGCTTTCTTT,CASSQPTGSRPEAFF
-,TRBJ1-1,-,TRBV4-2,TGTGCCAGCAGTCCGAGATCCCAGAACACTGAAGCTTTCTTT,CASSPRSQNTEAFF
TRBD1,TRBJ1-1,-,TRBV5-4,TGTGCCAGCAGCTTGGGGACAGGCCCGATGAACACTGAAGCTTTCTTT,CASSLGTGPMNTEAFF
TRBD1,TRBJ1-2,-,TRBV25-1,TGTGCCAGCAGTGAATCCCTGGACAGGAACTATGGCTACACCTTC,CASSESLDRNYGYTF
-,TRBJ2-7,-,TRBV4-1,TGCGCCAGCAGCCCCATTCTCAGGGGAAACGAGCAGTACTTC,CASSPILRGNEQYF